The entry that follows covers one T cell receptor (beta chain) sequence. The antigen remains undetermined. The junction does not match germline at one end; this may be a read error. These data are taken from a study of blood T cells in healthy people across ages. The wider study: With template switching, about one barcoded beta molecule was captured per two T cells. Study outcomes and limitations: Older age went with lower TCR beta diversity per million T cells, in a roughly linear way.

The germline CDR1 and CDR2 sequences are MNHEY and SVGAGI. The CDR3 is made up of 15 amino acids. Alongside a J-beta primer mix, a sample-barcoded 5' primer served in a second PCR lasting 7 to 11 cycles. Each cDNA molecule was tagged by a template-switch adaptor that had 12 random nucleotides. Paired-end reads containing CDR3 totaled no fewer than 2.5 million for each sample. In TCRdb, the 5' RACE reads were re-called with MiXCR into one record per CDR3 protein. The data contain 650,000 to 800,000 distinct CDR3 sequences, under 45% of them singletons. The source is a man aged 55 to 69 in good health. J is TRBJ2-7 and V is TRBV6-5; D is perhaps TRBD1 or TRBD2 (5 bases each). The sequencing input was blood. Here the CDR3 reads CASNYSRVRAYEQCF. CDR3 DNA sequence: TGTGCCAGCAATTACTCGAGGGTCAGGGCCTACGAGCAGTGCTTC.